This T cell receptor (beta chain) was sequenced for a study of blood T cell repertoires in COVID-19. Study as a whole: PBMCs, B-cell-depleted T cells, or T cells provided the cDNA or gDNA that made up the material.

Trimming stripped 3 bases from V and 5 bases from J, with 7 bases between. The CDR3 consists of 12 residues. Original processing methods: Estimation of nucleated cell counts was performed using reference gene primer amplification. Here immunoSEQ multiplex PCR was the method, and the copy in TCRdb shows in-frame clones only, minus some. Clone size and the V and J calls come from that table; the DNA yielded D and trimming. Of tens of thousands of clones in the sample, over 80% were seen once. Input material: peripheral blood. The V gene is TRBV12-3 or TRBV12-4, the J gene TRBJ1-2; D may be TRBD1 (6 bases). This sequence originates from a woman in her sixties with acute or convalescent COVID-19. Here the CDR3 reads CASSLRGYGYTF. CDR3 in DNA: TGTGCCAGCAGTTTGAGGGGGTATGGCTACACCTTC.